The 15 T cell receptor beta chains below all came from one sample that was sequenced in a study of T cell responses to AZD1222 COVID-19 vaccine (dated by TCRdb to 2020 to 2023). Library generation was performed with the immunoSEQ multiplex PCR assay. TCRdb holds this immuneACCESS table with in-frame rearrangements only. Some clones are missing; in checked studies, unresolved V genes explain under half, and the rest has no known cause. The sample table lists roughly 120,000 clones, roughly 84% of them with a count of one. Together, the top ten hold over 15% of the sample. The meaning of the sample's time point label: baseline before first vaccination. Material: peripheral blood, obtained on day 0 of AZD1222 vaccination. The receptors shown here come from an adult in good health.

This chain joins TRBV2 and TRBJ2-7; 7 nucleotides agree with TRBD2. V dropped 11 bases and J dropped 2; count of bases not matched to a gene: 6. This CDR3 is built from 12 residues. CDR1 and CDR2 (germline): SNHLY, FYNNEI. CDR3 bases: TGTGCCGGGGGGACTACCCCCTACGAGCAGTACTTC. It specifies CAGGTTPYEQYF.

The chain couples TRBV5-1 to TRBJ2-1; D might be TRBD2 (5 bases). In germline, CDR1 is SGHRS, CDR2 YFSETQ. This CDR3 spans 17 amino acids. Trimming pared 5 bases from V and 8 bases from J, leaving 26 bases between. The CDR3 DNA sequence: TGCGCCAGCAGGGCCCTCCTCTCTACTGAGGGCCGGTATGAGCAGTTCTTC. Translation gives CASRALLSTEGRYEQFF.

The rearrangement uses TRBV3-1 (or the pseudogene TRBV3-2) and TRBJ1-2; D is unresolved. The V gene's germline CDR1 is LGHDT and CDR2 YNNKEL (reference sequence). The V end was cut by 4 bases, the J end by 6 bases, with 18 bases between. The CDR3 length is 15 residues. CDR3 residues: CASSPRSGYLDGYTF. CDR3 nucleotides: TGTGCCAGCAGCCCCAGGTCGGGGTATTTGGATGGCTACACCTTC.

The gene calls are TRBV6-5 and TRBJ1-2; no clear D. V was clipped by 4 bases and J by 2 bases, with 8 bases between them. Germline CDR1 MNHEY, CDR2 SVGAGI. The CDR3 is 13 amino acids. CDR3 region: CASSFISNYGYTF. In DNA form, the CDR3 reads TGTGCCAGCAGTTTCATCTCGAACTATGGCTACACCTTC.

The V call is TRBV6-5, the J call TRBJ2-7, with TRBD1 as a possible D gene (5 bases). Germline-derived CDR1 and CDR2 are MNHEY and SVGAGI. The CDR3 is 11 residues long. The ends were cut back, 8 bases at V and 7 bases at J, with 12 bases in the middle. CDR3: CASSIGAEQYF. CDR3 in DNA: TGTGCCAGCTCGATAGGGGCAGAGCAGTACTTC.

The chain carries TRBV30 and TRBJ1-2; the match to TRBD1 covers 7 bases. The CDR3 is made up of 14 amino acids. The V gene end was trimmed by 2 bases and the J gene end by 2 bases; junction bases not matched to a gene: 5. In germline, CDR1 is GTSNPN, CDR2 SVGIG (reference sequence). CDR3 in DNA: TGTGCCTGGAGTTCCGCAGGGGGGAACTATGGCTACACCTTC. Its protein product is CAWSSAGGNYGYTF.

The gene calls are TRBV14 and TRBJ2-3; perhaps D is TRBD1 or TRBD2 (6 bases each). Trimming removed 1 base from V and 0 bases from J, with 11 bases in between. The CDR3 totals 16 residues. Germline CDR1 reads SGHDN; CDR2 reads FVKESK. CDR3 loop: CASSQGGGRSTDTQYF. DNA for the CDR3: TGTGCCAGCAGCCAAGGTGGGGGGCGAAGCACAGATACGCAGTATTTT.

The CDR3: CASKRVRNTGELFF. The CDR3 DNA sequence: TGTGCCAGTAAGAGGGTTAGGAACACCGGGGAGCTGTTTTTT. The rearrangement uses TRBV19 and TRBJ2-2; tentatively, D is TRBD2 (5 bases). The CDR3 is made up of 14 amino acids. CDR1 LNHDA and CDR2 SQIVND come from the germline V gene (reference sequence). Trimming pared 7 bases from V and 1 base from J, leaving 10 bases between.

The gene calls are TRBV19 and TRBJ1-3; 7 bases fit TRBD1. Looked up from germline, CDR1 is LNHDA and CDR2 is SQIVND (reference sequence). This CDR3 region has 15 residues. The junction had 3 bases not matched to a gene; V was cut back by 0 bases and J by 4 bases. CDR3 region: CASSIDLTGGNTIYF. CDR3 DNA sequence: TGTGCCAGTAGTATAGATCTGACAGGGGGAAACACCATATATTTT.

As to this clone: An end of the junction does not agree with germline; a read error may underlie this. The chain links TRBV30 to TRBJ2-7; D might be TRBD2 (6 bases). CDR1 and CDR2 (germline): GTSNPN, SVGIG (reference sequence). The CDR3 extends over 12 amino acids. CDR3 bases: TGTGCCTGGGGGGACTTCTCCTACGAGCAGTGCTTC. Its translation: CAWGDFSYEQCF.

The chain joins TRBV28 to TRBJ2-7; D possibly uses TRBD1 or TRBD2 (5 bases each). CDR3 length: 15 amino acids. V lost 2 bases, J lost 3 bases, and 14 bases lay in between. The germline V gene has CDR1 MDHEN and CDR2 SYDVKM. CDR3 DNA sequence: TGTGCCAGCAGTTTAGGTGGGGGTTTAAGCTACGAGCAGTACTTC. Translation gives CASSLGGGLSYEQYF. Filled out from reference TRBV28 and TRBJ2-7, the complete variable domain reads DVKVTQSSRYLVKRTGEKVFLECVQDMDHENMFWYRQDPGLGLRLIYFSYDVKMKEKGDIPEGYSVSREKKERFSLILESASTNQTSMYLCASSLGGGLSYEQYFGPGTRLTVT.

CDR3 protein: CASRPRTDSNYGYTF. The DNA for the CDR3 is TGTGCCAGCAGGCCAAGGACGGATTCTAACTATGGCTACACCTTC. This chain links TRBV6-5 with TRBJ1-2, with no clear D. Trimming removed 6 bases from V and 0 bases from J, with 14 bases in between. Germline V gene sequence: CDR1 MNHEY, CDR2 SVGAGI. This CDR3 is built from 15 residues.

V usage is TRBV30 and J usage is TRBJ1-4; 9 nucleotides line up with TRBD1. This CDR3 is 16 amino acids long. Germline values: CDR1 GTSNPN, CDR2 SVGIG (reference sequence). J was trimmed by 7 bases and V by 5 bases; bases with no gene match: 14. CDR3 sequence (DNA): TGTGCCTGGGGACCGGGACAGGGAGGTTGGGGTGAAAAACTGTTTTTT. Residues: CAWGPGQGGWGEKLFF.

V gene TRBV25-1 combines with J gene TRBJ2-7, with 11 bases aligning to TRBD1. CDR1 is MGHDK, CDR2 SYGVNS, per germline. CDR3 size: 16 residues. V shed 1 base and J 6 bases; nucleotides not matched to a gene: 8. DNA for the CDR3: TGTGCCAGCAGTGAATTCGGGACAGGGGGAGGGCTCGAGCAGTACTTC. Its translation is CASSEFGTGGGLEQYF.

The chain is built from TRBV6-5 and TRBJ2-7; 8 bases fit TRBD1. The CDR3 runs to 15 residues. CDR1 is MNHEY, CDR2 SVGAGI, per germline. Losses at the gene ends were 10 bases for V and 4 bases for J; bases not matched to a gene: 15. As DNA, the CDR3 is TGTGCCATCGAAGGGCGAGGACAGGGTTTTTACGAGCAGTACTTC. Translation: CAIEGRGQGFYEQYF.